Listed below are T cell receptor beta chains from one sample, sequenced in a study of T cells in Graves' hyperthyroidism and ophthalmopathy. MiXCR, run by TCRdb on the multiplex PCR reads, gives a single entry per CDR3 protein. The sample records over 250,000 distinct CDR3 sequences, about 25% being singletons. The specimen sequenced was blood. These receptors were obtained from a middle-aged man with Graves' hyperthyroidism that later progressed to Graves' ophthalmopathy. Both conserved end residues are trimmed from each CDR3. D genes are given only for firm matches.

V gene,D gene,J gene,CDR3 length,CDR3 protein
TRBV6-2/TRBV6-3,TRBD2,TRBJ2-7,16,ASSPGPSGGGPTYEQY
TRBV10-3,NA,TRBJ2-2,12,AISGTVNTGELF
TRBV5-1,NA,TRBJ2-7,16,ASSPRPLNEIRSYEQY
TRBV20-1,TRBD2,TRBJ2-5,11,SAWDYPRVTRY
TRBV6-1,TRBD2,TRBJ2-7,12,ATSLGLATYEQY
TRBV5-1,NA,TRBJ2-7,11,ASSFAGVDEQY
TRBV28,TRBD1,TRBJ2-7,12,ASPNRKGAGEQY
TRBV28,TRBD2,TRBJ2-7,15,ASSFPLGSGASYEQY
TRBV7-2,TRBD2,TRBJ2-5,11,ASGTSGIATQY
TRBV20-1,TRBD1,TRBJ1-5,13,SARDEGTGNQPQH
TRBV28,NA,TRBJ1-2,10,ASGFHNYGYT
TRBV12-3/TRBV12-4,NA,TRBJ1-1,9,ASTTHTEAF
TRBV27,NA,TRBJ1-1,12,ASSLSTYGTEAF
TRBV6-5,TRBD1,TRBJ2-7,12,ASSYLRQGYEQY
TRBV24-1,NA,TRBJ1-5,10,ATSALGQPQH
TRBV19,NA,TRBJ1-1,12,ASLIAGVGTEAF
TRBV12-5,TRBD1,TRBJ1-5,14,ASGSIPTGDSRPQH
TRBV6-5,NA,TRBJ2-7,11,ASSRTLTYEQY
TRBV12-3/TRBV12-4,TRBD2,TRBJ2-7,13,ASSLIAGGTYEQY
TRBV27,TRBD2,TRBJ2-2,18,ASSLYVRGLAGFNTGELF
TRBV9,NA,TRBJ1-6,11,ATSNSYDSPLH
TRBV30,NA,TRBJ1-5,12,AWRDRYSNQPQH
TRBV7-8,NA,TRBJ2-5,12,ASSRGRTQETQY
TRBV5-1,TRBD1,TRBJ1-1,13,ASSSGQAGRTEAF
TRBV7-3,NA,TRBJ2-2,14,ASSLISASLTGELF
TRBV19,TRBD2,TRBJ2-5,14,ASSIYGGGPGETQY
TRBV20-1,NA,TRBJ2-4,15,SARDGEKSGVKNIQY
TRBV15,TRBD1,TRBJ1-1,14,ATSRDRRQGYTEAF
TRBV28,TRBD1,TRBJ1-1,13,ASSPGGTSNTEAF
TRBV12-5,NA,TRBJ1-5,11,ASGLVGNQPQH
TRBV6-5,TRBD1,TRBJ1-1,12,ASSYKTGFTEAF
TRBV7-2,NA,TRBJ2-5,13,ASSLVRPFQETQY
TRBV24-1,NA,TRBJ2-4,13,ATSDYQGSSYIQY
TRBV25-1,NA,TRBJ2-7,18,ASSPHPFLRGKRQNYEQY
TRBV6-1,TRBD2,TRBJ2-7,11,ASTLVSGRSQY
TRBV28,NA,TRBJ1-2,14,ASSSGASLGYYGYT
TRBV7-9,NA,TRBJ1-1,12,ASSLMGGDTEAF
TRBV6-2/TRBV6-3,NA,TRBJ1-1,10,ASRTGQLEAF
TRBV6-1,NA,TRBJ2-1,13,ASSEGPGVANEQF
TRBV12-3/TRBV12-4,TRBD1,TRBJ1-6,12,ASSQGQGVSPLH
TRBV6-5,NA,TRBJ2-7,12,ASSHQGGKYEQY
TRBV28,NA,TRBJ2-7,11,ASRTPLDYEQY
TRBV20-1,NA,TRBJ1-2,12,SVRHRANNYGYT
TRBV27,TRBD1,TRBJ1-2,13,ASSLLGQGANGYT